This entry features one TCR beta chain sequence. No antigen is known for it. Expressed TCRB transcripts were sequenced, since all the RNA that had been isolated was reverse transcribed. TCRdb's copy holds only in-frame clones and misses some; the assay was immunoSEQ multiplex PCR. There are 250,000 to 300,000 clones in the sample; roughly 24% occur only once, and more than 0.009% lies in the top ten. The data were obtained in a study of beta chain features in type 1 diabetes. Regarding the study as a whole: TCRB CDR3 length was moderately but significantly reduced in all four CD4+ subsets of Type 1 diabetes patients.

The V gene lost 2 bases and the J gene lost 3 bases, with 13 bases spanning the gap. The germline gives CDR1 SNHLY, CDR2 FYNNEI. This CDR3 has 16 amino acids. The sample comprised naive CD4+ T cells from blood. The TCR was taken from a young woman with type 1 diabetes. The V gene is TRBV2, the J gene TRBJ2-2, with D maybe TRBD2 (5 bases). This chain's CDR3 is CASSERAGGDTGELFF. The CDR3 DNA sequence: TGTGCCAGCAGTGAAAGGGCAGGAGGCGACACCGGGGAGCTGTTTTTT.